A selection of T cell receptor beta chains follows, all from one sample in a study of T cell changes during pregnancy in multiple sclerosis. Some clones are missing from TCRdb's copy, which holds only in-frame ones; the method was immunoSEQ multiplex PCR. The sample records roughly 90,000 clones, around 92% being singletons. Sequences were derived from peripheral blood, sampled in the third trimester of pregnancy. These receptors came from a female donor with multiple sclerosis, enrolled in a pregnancy study. CDR3s include the opening cysteine and the closing phenylalanine or tryptophan.

V	J	CDR3
TRBV30	TRBJ2-5	CAWISGEGQETQYF
TRBV29-1	TRBJ1-1	CSVEGAREAFF
TRBV28	TRBJ2-1	CASSFRVNEQFF
TRBV28	TRBJ2-3	CASSATTGLTSTDTQYF
TRBV9	TRBJ2-5	CASSARPGWETQYF
TRBV7-9	TRBJ1-1	CASRPSRDRGLEAFF
TRBV5-6	TRBJ2-4	CASSRNGILNIQYF
TRBV27	TRBJ2-7	CASSPMAGSYYEQYF
TRBV2	TRBJ1-2	CASSESDGGVPYGYTF
TRBV4-1	TRBJ2-7	CASSLGGYSYEQYF
TRBV15	TRBJ2-5	CATSRDRGTTSGYQETQYF